This T cell receptor (beta chain) was obtained from a study of radiotherapy plus CTLA-4 blockade in lung cancer. Germline V gene sequence: CDR1 SGHRS, CDR2 YFSETQ. The CDR3 has 15 amino acids. With 4 bases clipped from V and 5 bases from J, the junction kept 8 bases outside the gene matches. Clones were read by immunoSEQ multiplex PCR, and TCRdb kept only the in-frame ones, dropping some. The sample carries 89,000 or so clones, approximately 78% recorded once. The clonotype was recovered from a human donor with non-small cell lung cancer who had a partial response to radiotherapy plus ipilimumab. The chain carries TRBV5-1 and TRBJ2-1, with 8 nucleotides matching TRBD2. Sequenced material: peripheral blood, taken from a patient treated with radiotherapy plus ipilimumab. Written as DNA, the CDR3 is TGCGCCAGCAGCCTCGGGACTAGGATCAACAATGAGCAGTTCTTC. This gives the protein CASSLGTRINNEQFF.